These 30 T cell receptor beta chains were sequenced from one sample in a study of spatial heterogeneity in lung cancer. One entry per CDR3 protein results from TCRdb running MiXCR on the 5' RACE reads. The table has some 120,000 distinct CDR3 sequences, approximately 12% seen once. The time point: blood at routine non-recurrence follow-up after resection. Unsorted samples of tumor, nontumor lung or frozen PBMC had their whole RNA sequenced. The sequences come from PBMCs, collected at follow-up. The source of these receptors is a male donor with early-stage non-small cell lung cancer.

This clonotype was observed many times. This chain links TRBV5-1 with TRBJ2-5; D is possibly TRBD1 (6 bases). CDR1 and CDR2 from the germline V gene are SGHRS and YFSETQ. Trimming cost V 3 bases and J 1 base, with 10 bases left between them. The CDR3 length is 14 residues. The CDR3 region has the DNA TGCGCCAGCAGCTCTCCAGGGGCCCAAGAGACCCAGTACTTC. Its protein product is CASSSPGAQETQYF.

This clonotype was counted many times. The CDR3 spells CSVEEGTGRNEKLFF. The CDR3 coding sequence is TGCAGCGTTGAAGAGGGGACAGGGCGGAATGAAAAACTGTTTTTT. This chain connects TRBV29-1 to TRBJ1-4; 9 bases are shared with TRBD1. The CDR3 totals 15 residues. The V gene end was trimmed by 0 bases and the J gene end by 5 bases; junction bases not matched to a gene: 4. CDR1 and CDR2 from the germline V gene are SQVTM and ANQGSEA.

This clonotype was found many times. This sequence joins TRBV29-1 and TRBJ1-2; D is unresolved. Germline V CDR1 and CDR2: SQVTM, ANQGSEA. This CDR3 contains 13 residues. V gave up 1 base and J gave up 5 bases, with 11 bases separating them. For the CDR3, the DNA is TGCAGCGTTGAAGCGGACGGACCGTATGGCTACACCTTC. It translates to CSVEADGPYGYTF.

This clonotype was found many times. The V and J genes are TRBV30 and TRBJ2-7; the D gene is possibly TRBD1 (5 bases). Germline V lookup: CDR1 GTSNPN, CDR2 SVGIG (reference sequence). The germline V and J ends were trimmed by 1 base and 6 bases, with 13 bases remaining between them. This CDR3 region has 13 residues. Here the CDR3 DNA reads TGTGCCTGGAGTGCAGGGTTCGGTCTCGAGCAGTACTTC. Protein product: CAWSAGFGLEQYF.

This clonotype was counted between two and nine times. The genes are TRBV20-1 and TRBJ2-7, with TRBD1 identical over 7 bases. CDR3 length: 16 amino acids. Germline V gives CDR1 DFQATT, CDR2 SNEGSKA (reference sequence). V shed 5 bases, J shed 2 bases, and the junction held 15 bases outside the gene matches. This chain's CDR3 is CSASPPVGQGAYEQYF. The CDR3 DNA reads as TGCAGTGCTTCTCCCCCGGTCGGGCAGGGGGCCTACGAGCAGTACTTC.

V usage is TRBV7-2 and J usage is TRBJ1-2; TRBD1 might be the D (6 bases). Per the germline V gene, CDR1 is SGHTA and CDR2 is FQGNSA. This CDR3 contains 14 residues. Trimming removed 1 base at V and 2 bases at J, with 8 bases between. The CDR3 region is CASSLGQENYGYTF. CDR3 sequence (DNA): TGTGCCAGCAGCTTAGGACAGGAGAACTATGGCTACACCTTC.

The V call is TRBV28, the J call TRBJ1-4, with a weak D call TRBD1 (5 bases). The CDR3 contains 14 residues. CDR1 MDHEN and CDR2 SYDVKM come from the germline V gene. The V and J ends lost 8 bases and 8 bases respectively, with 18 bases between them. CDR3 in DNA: TGTGCCAGCGGCCGAGGGACTCCGGGCGAAAAACTGTTTTTT. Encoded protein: CASGRGTPGEKLFF.

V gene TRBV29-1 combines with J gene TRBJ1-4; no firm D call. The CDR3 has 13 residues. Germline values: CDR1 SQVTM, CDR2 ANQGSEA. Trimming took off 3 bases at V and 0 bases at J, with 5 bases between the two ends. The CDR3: CSVEIATNEKLFF. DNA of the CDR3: TGCAGCGTTGAGATTGCAACTAATGAAAAACTGTTTTTT.

The CDR3 nucleotides read TGTGCCAGCCTTCAAACGCCAAATCAGCCCCAGCATTTT. Its translation is CASLQTPNQPQHF. The chain carries TRBV6-1 and TRBJ1-5; D is undetermined. The ends were cut back, 8 bases at V and 4 bases at J, with 12 bases in the middle. The CDR3 has 13 residues. CDR1 is MNHNS and CDR2 is SASEGT in the germline V gene.

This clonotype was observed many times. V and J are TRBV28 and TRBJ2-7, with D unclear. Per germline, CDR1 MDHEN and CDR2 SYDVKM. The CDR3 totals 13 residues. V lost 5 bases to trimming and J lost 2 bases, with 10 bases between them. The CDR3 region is CASSTIRAYEQYF. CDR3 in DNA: TGTGCCAGCAGTACTATACGGGCCTACGAGCAGTACTTC.

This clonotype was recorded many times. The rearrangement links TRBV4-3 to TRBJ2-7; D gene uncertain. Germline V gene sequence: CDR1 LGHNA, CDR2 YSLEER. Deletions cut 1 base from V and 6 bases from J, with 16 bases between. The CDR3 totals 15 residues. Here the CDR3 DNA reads TGCGCCAGCAGCCAAGTCGGCTCTACCTACGTCGAGCAGTACTTC. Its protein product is CASSQVGSTYVEQYF.

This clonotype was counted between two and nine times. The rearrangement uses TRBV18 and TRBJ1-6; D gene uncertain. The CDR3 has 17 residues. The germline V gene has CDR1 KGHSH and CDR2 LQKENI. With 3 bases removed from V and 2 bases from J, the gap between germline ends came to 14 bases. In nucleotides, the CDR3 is TGTGCCAGCTCACCTCGACCTCCAGAGGCCTATAATTCACCCCTCCACTTT. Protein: CASSPRPPEAYNSPLHF.

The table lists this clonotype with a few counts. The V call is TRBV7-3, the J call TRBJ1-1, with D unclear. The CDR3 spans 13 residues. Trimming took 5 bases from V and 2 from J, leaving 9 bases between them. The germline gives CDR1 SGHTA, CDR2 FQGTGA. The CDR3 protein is CASSRELNTEAFF. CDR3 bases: TGTGCCAGCAGCCGAGAGCTCAACACTGAAGCTTTCTTT.

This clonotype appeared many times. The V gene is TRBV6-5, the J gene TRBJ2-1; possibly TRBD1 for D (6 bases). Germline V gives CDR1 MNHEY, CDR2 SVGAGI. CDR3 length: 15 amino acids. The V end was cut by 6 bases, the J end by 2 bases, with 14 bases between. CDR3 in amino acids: CASREDSGPYNEQFF. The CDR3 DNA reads TGTGCCAGCAGAGAGGACAGTGGGCCCTACAATGAGCAGTTCTTC.

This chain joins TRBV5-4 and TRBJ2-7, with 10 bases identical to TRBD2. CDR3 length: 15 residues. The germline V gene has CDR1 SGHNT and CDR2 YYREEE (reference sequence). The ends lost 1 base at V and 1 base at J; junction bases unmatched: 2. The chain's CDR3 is CASSLTSGASYEQYF. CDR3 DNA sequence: TGTGCCAGCAGCTTGACTAGCGGGGCTTCCTACGAGCAGTACTTC.

CDR3 nucleotides: TGTGCCAGCAGTTTACCAGGGGCCCCCTCAACCCAGTACTTC. It translates to CASSLPGAPSTQYF. V usage is TRBV12-3 or TRBV12-4 and J usage is TRBJ2-5; D perhaps matches TRBD1 (6 bases). The CDR3 is 14 amino acids. The germline V and J ends were trimmed by 2 bases and 8 bases, with 15 bases remaining between them.

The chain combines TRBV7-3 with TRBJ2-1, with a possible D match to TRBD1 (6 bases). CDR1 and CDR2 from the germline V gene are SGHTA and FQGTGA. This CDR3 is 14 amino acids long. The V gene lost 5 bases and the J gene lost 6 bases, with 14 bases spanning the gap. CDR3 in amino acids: CASSPIQGSNEQFF. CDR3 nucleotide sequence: TGTGCCAGCAGCCCTATCCAGGGGAGCAATGAGCAGTTCTTC.

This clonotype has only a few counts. The CDR3 nucleotides are TGCGCCAGCAGCCAAGGGCTGGGGATCTCTGAAAAACTGTTTTTT. Protein: CASSQGLGISEKLFF. The J gene is TRBJ1-4, the V gene TRBV4-3; D is undetermined. The germline V gene encodes CDR1 LGHNA and CDR2 YSLEER. There are 15 residues in the CDR3. V was pared by 1 base and J by 7 bases, with 13 bases between.

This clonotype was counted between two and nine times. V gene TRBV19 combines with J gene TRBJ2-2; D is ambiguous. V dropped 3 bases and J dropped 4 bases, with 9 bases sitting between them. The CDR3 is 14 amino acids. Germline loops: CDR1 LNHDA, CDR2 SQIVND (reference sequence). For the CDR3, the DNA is TGTGCCAGTAGTATTATTACAAGCACCGGGGAGCTGTTTTTT. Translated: CASSIITSTGELFF.

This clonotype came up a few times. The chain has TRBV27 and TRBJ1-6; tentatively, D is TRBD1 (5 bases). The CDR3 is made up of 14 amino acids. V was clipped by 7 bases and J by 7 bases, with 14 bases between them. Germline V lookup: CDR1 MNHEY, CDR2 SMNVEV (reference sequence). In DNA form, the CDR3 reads TGTGCCAGCACATGGAGCAAGGGGAATTCACCCCTCCACTTT. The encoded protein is CASTWSKGNSPLHF.

The CDR3 loop reads CASSVGTSGGYQETQYF. The DNA of the CDR3 is TGCGCCAGCAGCGTGGGGACTAGCGGGGGGTACCAAGAGACCCAGTACTTC. The chain uses TRBV5-1 and TRBJ2-5; TRBD2 agrees at 15 bases. Germline V gene data show CDR1 as SGHRS and CDR2 as YFSETQ. Trimming at V came to 4 bases and at J to 0 bases, leaving 4 bases not matched to a gene. The CDR3 has 17 residues.

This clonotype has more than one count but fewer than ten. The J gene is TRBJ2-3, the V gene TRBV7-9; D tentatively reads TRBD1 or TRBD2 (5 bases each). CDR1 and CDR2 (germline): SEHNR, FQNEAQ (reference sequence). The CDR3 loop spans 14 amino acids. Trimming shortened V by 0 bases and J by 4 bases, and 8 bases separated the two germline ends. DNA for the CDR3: TGTGCCAGCAGCTTAGCAGGGACGGCAGATACGCAGTATTTT. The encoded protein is CASSLAGTADTQYF.

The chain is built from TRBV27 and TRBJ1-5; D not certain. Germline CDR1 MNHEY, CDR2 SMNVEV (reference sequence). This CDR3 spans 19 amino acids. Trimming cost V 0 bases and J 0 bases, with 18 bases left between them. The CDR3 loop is CASSLSPPGLPYSNQPQHF. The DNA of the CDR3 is TGTGCCAGCAGTTTATCCCCTCCGGGATTACCTTATAGCAATCAGCCCCAGCATTTT.

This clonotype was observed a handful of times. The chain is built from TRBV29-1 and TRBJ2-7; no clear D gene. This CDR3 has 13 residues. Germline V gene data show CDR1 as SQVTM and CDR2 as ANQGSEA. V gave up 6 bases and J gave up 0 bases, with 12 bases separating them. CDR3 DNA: TGCAGCGTGGTCTGGCGTTCCTCCTACGAGCAGTACTTC. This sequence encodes CSVVWRSSYEQYF.

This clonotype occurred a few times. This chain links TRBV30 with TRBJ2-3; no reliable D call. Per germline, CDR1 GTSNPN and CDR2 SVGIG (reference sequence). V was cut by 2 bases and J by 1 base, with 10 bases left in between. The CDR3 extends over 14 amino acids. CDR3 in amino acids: CAWSFGLGTDTQYF. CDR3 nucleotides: TGTGCCTGGAGTTTCGGGCTAGGCACAGATACGCAGTATTTT.

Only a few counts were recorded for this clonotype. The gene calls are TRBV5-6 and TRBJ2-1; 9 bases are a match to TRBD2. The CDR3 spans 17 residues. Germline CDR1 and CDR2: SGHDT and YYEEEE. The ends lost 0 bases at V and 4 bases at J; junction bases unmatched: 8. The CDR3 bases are TGTGCCAGCAGCTTGGCCCGAGCTAGCGGGGCTTACAATGAGCAGTTCTTC. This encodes CASSLARASGAYNEQFF.

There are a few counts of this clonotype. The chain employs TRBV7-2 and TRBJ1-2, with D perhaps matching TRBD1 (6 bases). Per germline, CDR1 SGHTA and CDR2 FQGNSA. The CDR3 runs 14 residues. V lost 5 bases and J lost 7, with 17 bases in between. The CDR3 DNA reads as TGTGCCAGCAGCAGAACAGGGAATGACGCTGGCTACACCTTC. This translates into CASSRTGNDAGYTF.

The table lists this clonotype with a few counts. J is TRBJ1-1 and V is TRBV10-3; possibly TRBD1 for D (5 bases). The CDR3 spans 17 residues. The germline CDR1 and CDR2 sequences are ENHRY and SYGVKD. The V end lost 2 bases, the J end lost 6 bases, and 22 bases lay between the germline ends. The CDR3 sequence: CAISEKAGNQGVAEAFF. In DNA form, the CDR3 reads TGTGCCATCAGTGAGAAGGCGGGCAACCAGGGTGTCGCTGAAGCTTTCTTT.

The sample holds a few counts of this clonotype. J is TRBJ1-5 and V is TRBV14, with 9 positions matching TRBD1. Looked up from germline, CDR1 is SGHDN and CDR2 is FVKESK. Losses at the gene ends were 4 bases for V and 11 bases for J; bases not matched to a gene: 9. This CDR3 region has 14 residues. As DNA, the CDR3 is TGTGCCAGCAGCCTCCGGACAGGGGAAAGGTCCCAGCATTTT. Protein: CASSLRTGERSQHF.

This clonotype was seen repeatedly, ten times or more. CDR3 sequence: CASSPRSGYEQYF. DNA of the CDR3: TGTGCCAGCAGTCCCCGCAGCGGCTACGAGCAGTACTTC. V usage is TRBV12-3 or TRBV12-4 and J usage is TRBJ2-7; a possible D gene is TRBD2 (5 bases). The V gene lost 5 bases and the J gene lost 3 bases, with 11 bases spanning the gap. The CDR3 is 13 residues long.